A single sample is the source of the 9 T cell receptor beta chains below, sequenced in a study of T cell responses to AZD1222 COVID-19 vaccine. Measured with immunoSEQ multiplex PCR; TCRdb has only the in-frame clones, and not every one. The sample lists about 150,000 clones; 90% were seen once. Source: peripheral blood, taken on day 0 of AZD1222 vaccination. The receptors originated from an adult in good health.

The genes are TRBV2 and TRBJ1-6, with D maybe TRBD1 (5 bases). This CDR3 region has 14 residues. Germline CDR1 and CDR2: SNHLY and FYNNEI. Trimming shortened V by 6 bases and J by 5 bases, and 11 bases separated the two germline ends. In nucleotides, the CDR3 is TGTGCCAGCAGCTGGGACGGAGATAATTCACCCCTCCACTTT. This encodes CASSWDGDNSPLHF. Combining the CDR3 with reference TRBV2 and TRBJ1-6 gives the whole variable domain EPEVTQTPSHQVTQMGQEVILRCVPISNHLYFYWYRQILGQKVEFLVSFYNNEISEKSEIFDDQFSVERPDGSNFTLKIRSTKLEDSAMYFCASSWDGDNSPLHFGNGTRLTVT.

The V gene is TRBV4-3, the J gene TRBJ1-1; 9 bases fit TRBD1. The V gene end was trimmed by 3 bases and the J gene end by 5 bases; junction bases not matched to a gene: 4. This CDR3 contains 14 residues. The germline V gene encodes CDR1 LGHNA and CDR2 YSLEER. As DNA, the CDR3 is TGCGCCAGCAGCCAGAGGACAGGGGAGACTGAAGCTTTCTTT. It specifies CASSQRTGETEAFF.

This sequence joins TRBV6-5 and TRBJ2-1, with 10 bases lining up with TRBD2. This CDR3 region has 15 residues. V lost 2 bases, J lost 4 bases, and 2 bases stayed unmatched. Germline V gene lookup returns CDR1 MNHEY and CDR2 SVGAGI. The CDR3 DNA follows: TGTGCCAGCAGTTACGAAGCGGGAGGGTACAATGAGCAGTTCTTC. Protein sequence: CASSYEAGGYNEQFF.

To note about this clone: Other DNA sequences in the same sample also yield this CDR3. The chain employs TRBV5-4 and TRBJ1-6; D is unresolved. This CDR3 has 14 residues. The germline V and J ends were trimmed by 2 bases and 6 bases, with 9 bases remaining between them. Germline V gene data show CDR1 as SGHNT and CDR2 as YYREEE (reference sequence). The chain's CDR3 is CASSLGQTNSPLHF. The CDR3 bases are TGTGCCAGCAGCTTAGGCCAGACTAATTCACCCCTCCACTTT.

The CDR3 coding sequence is TGTGCCAGCATTACTAAGGGTGGGGGCACTGAAGCTTTCTTT. Its translation is CASITKGGGTEAFF. The V and J genes are TRBV28 and TRBJ1-1, with D possibly TRBD1 on 5 matching bases. V lost 7 bases, J lost 4 bases, and 16 bases lay in between. The CDR3 runs 14 residues. Germline V gene data show CDR1 as MDHEN and CDR2 as SYDVKM. The full variable domain, completed using reference TRBV28 and TRBJ1-1, is DVKVTQSSRYLVKRTGEKVFLECVQDMDHENMFWYRQDPGLGLRLIYFSYDVKMKEKGDIPEGYSVSREKKERFSLILESASTNQTSMYLCASITKGGGTEAFFGQGTRLTVV.

This clone was seen once. This chain uses TRBV24-1 with TRBJ2-2; TRBD1 might be the D (7 bases). This CDR3 has 14 residues. Per germline, CDR1 KGHDR and CDR2 SFDVKD. V was cut by 12 bases and J by 0 bases, with 13 bases left in between. The CDR3 region has the DNA TGTGCCTCCCGGGGGACAGCGAACACCGGGGAGCTGTTTTTT. Its translation is CASRGTANTGELFF.

V gene TRBV9 combines with J gene TRBJ1-2; no reliable D call. Germline lookup yields CDR1 SGDLS and CDR2 YYNGEE. The length of the CDR3 is 14 residues. V shed 1 base and J shed 6 bases, with 13 bases lying between them. The CDR3 DNA reads as TGTGCCAGCAGCGTACCAGGACGGCAGAATGGCTACACCTTC. It translates to CASSVPGRQNGYTF.

As to this clone: Other DNA sequences in this specimen translate into the identical CDR3. The chain carries TRBV19 and TRBJ2-1; D gene uncertain. Germline V lookup: CDR1 LNHDA, CDR2 SQIVND (reference sequence). This CDR3 region has 11 residues. V lost 5 bases and J 4 bases, leaving 3 bases between the germline ends. DNA for the CDR3: TGTGCCAGTAGTGTATACAATGAGCAGTTCTTC. Translated: CASSVYNEQFF. Combining the CDR3 with reference TRBV19 and TRBJ2-1 gives the whole variable domain DGGITQSPKYLFRKEGQNVTLSCEQNLNHDAMYWYRQDPGQGLRLIYYSQIVNDFQKGDIAEGYSVSREKKESFPLTVTSAQKNPTAFYLCASSVYNEQFFGPGTRLTVL.

The J gene is TRBJ1-4, the V gene TRBV7-8; D gene ambiguous. The CDR3 loop spans 14 amino acids. Germline values: CDR1 SGHVS, CDR2 FQNEAQ. V shed 1 base and J shed 7 bases, with 10 bases lying between them. The DNA for the CDR3 is TGTGCCAGCAGCTTAGAGGGAGGGATTGAAAAACTGTTTTTT. Translating it yields CASSLEGGIEKLFF. The full variable domain, its missing parts supplied by reference TRBV7-8 and TRBJ1-4, is GAGVSQSPRYKVAKRGQDVALRCDPISGHVSLFWYQQALGQGPEFLTYFQNEAQLDKSGLPSDRFFAERPEGSVSTLKIQRTQQEDSAVYLCASSLEGGIEKLFFGSGTQLSVL.